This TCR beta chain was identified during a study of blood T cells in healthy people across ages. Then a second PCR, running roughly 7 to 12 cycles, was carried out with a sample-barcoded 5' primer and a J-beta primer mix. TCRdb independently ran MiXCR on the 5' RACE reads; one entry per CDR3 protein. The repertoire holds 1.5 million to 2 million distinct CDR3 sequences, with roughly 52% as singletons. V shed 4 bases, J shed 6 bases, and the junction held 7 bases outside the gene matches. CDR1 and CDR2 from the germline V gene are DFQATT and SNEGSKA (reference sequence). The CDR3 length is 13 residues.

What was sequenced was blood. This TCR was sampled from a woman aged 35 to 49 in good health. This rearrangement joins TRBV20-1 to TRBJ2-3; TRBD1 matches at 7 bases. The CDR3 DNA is TGCAGTGCTATAGGGGGCGAGGAGGATACGCAGTATTTT. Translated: CSAIGGEEDTQYF.